This T cell receptor beta chain emerged from a study of shared clonotypes between healthy human individuals. For the study at large: CD4 naive and CD4 memory each took three plates per donor, while CD8 naive took two and CD8 memory one.

The CDR3 contains 15 residues. Germline loops: CDR1 MNHEY, CDR2 SMNVEV (reference sequence). The ends were cut back, 3 bases at V and 1 base at J, with 9 bases in the middle. The naive CD8 population came from CD45RO-negative cells selected for CCR7, without terminally differentiated effector memory CD45RA+ cells. General study results and limits: Apart from blood, nothing was sampled; tissue repertoires likely differ. Clonotype sharing among donors was expected to depend on sequencing depth.

Clones were sequenced by immunoSEQ multiplex PCR, and TCRdb holds only the in-frame ones, with some missing. The table has roughly 2,000,000 clones, 80% to 95% seen once. About this clone itself: As yet, its antigen is unknown.

The sequence was obtained from a man between 18 and 35 years old in good health. Some clones in this sample may be carry-over from other donors' samples. The chain employs TRBV27 and TRBJ2-2; D not resolved. Sequencing was performed on naive CD8+ T cells from PBMCs. CDR3 sequence reads: CASSFVVRNTGELFF. The CDR3 DNA follows: TGTGCCAGCAGTTTCGTAGTTCGGAACACCGGGGAGCTGTTTTTT.